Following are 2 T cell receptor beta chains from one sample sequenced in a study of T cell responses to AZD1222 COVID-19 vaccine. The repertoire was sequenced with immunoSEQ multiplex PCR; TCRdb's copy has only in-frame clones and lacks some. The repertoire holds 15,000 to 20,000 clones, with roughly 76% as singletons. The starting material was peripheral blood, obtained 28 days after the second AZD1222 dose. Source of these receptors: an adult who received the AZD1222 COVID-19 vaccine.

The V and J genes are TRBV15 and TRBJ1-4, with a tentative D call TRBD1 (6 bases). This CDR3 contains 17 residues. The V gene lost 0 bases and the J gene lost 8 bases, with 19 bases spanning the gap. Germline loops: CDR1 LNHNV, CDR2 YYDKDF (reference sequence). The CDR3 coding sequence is TGTGCCACCAGCAGAGATAAAAGGGGGGCCCTGTTCGAAAAACTGTTTTTT. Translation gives CATSRDKRGALFEKLFF.

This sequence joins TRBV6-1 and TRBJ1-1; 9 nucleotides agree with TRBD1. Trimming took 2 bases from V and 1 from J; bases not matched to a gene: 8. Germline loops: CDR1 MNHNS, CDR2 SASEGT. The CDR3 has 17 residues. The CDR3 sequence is CASSEPPGQGRNTEAFF. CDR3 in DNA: TGTGCCAGCAGTGAACCGCCGGGACAGGGTCGGAACACTGAAGCTTTCTTT.